One sample yielded the 31 T cell receptor beta chains listed below, sequenced in a study of cytomegalovirus exposure and HLA in healthy donors (dated by TCRdb to about 2017). Libraries were made using the immunoSEQ multiplex PCR assay. For the multiplex PCR, a mixture combining 60 forward primers for TCR Vbeta segments and 13 reverse primers for TCR Jbeta segments was used. Imported from immuneACCESS, the table was reduced by TCRdb to in-frame sequences with V and J called. These copies leave out some clones; in studies compared against another copy, an unresolved V gene accounts for under half, and the cause of the remainder is not known. For this sample there are about 200,000 clones; roughly 80% appear just once. The ten largest clones take up about 1.5% of the sample. Sequencing used PBMCs. These receptor sequences come from a man aged 45-65 years in good health and CMV-seronegative.

This chain connects TRBV29-1 to TRBJ2-5; D unclear. Germline values: CDR1 SQVTM, CDR2 ANQGSEA. Deletions cut 8 bases from V and 5 bases from J, with 9 bases between. The CDR3 totals 10 residues. CDR3 in amino acids: CSILRETQYF. In DNA form, the CDR3 reads TGCAGCATCTTGAGGGAGACCCAGTACTTC.

This sequence joins TRBV29-1 and TRBJ2-1; 8 bases agree with TRBD2. Germline loops: CDR1 SQVTM, CDR2 ANQGSEA. The CDR3 extends over 14 amino acids. The CDR3 DNA sequence: TGCGCCGGGGGGGAGAACCGGGCCTACAATGAGCAGTTCTTC. Translating gives CAGGENRAYNEQFF.

In its sample, this clone was seen once. The chain couples TRBV5-6 to TRBJ1-5; D is perhaps TRBD1 (5 bases). This CDR3 has 14 amino acids. CDR1 SGHDT and CDR2 YYEEEE come from the germline V gene. V lost 2 bases to trimming and J lost 6 bases, with 12 bases between them. Written as DNA, the CDR3 is TGTGCCAGCAGCTTACTTCAGGGTACTCAGCCCCAGCATTTT. This translates into CASSLLQGTQPQHF. The variable domain in full, completed from reference TRBV5-6 and TRBJ1-5, reads DAGVTQSPTHLIKTRGQQVTLRCSPKSGHDTVSWYQQALGQGPQFIFQYYEEEERQRGNFPDRFSGHQFPNYSSELNVNALLLGDSALYLCASSLLQGTQPQHFGDGTRLSIL.

The V call is TRBV29-1, the J call TRBJ2-7; 10 bases agree with TRBD1. The CDR3 is 13 amino acids. CDR1 SQVTM and CDR2 ANQGSEA come from the germline V gene. The J segment lost 3 bases and the V segment lost 4 bases, leaving 3 bases of the junction unmatched. The CDR3 DNA reads TGCAGCGTTGCGCGGACAGGGGGCTACGAGCAGTACTTC. Its protein is CSVARTGGYEQYF.

This clone came up once. The rearrangement joins TRBV6-6 to TRBJ2-7, with TRBD1 identical over 9 bases. The J segment lost 1 base and the V segment lost 4 bases, leaving 2 bases of the junction unmatched. CDR1 and CDR2 from the germline V gene are MNHNY and SVGAGI (reference sequence). There are 14 residues in the CDR3. The CDR3 loop reads CASSWDRASYEQYF. The CDR3 nucleotides are TGTGCCAGCAGTTGGGACAGGGCTTCCTACGAGCAGTACTTC.

The gene calls are TRBV11-1 and TRBJ2-2, with D possibly matching TRBD2 (5 bases). Germline V CDR1 and CDR2: SGHAT, FQDESV (reference sequence). Between the trimmed V and J ends, which lost 1 base and 10 bases, there was a span of 16 bases. The CDR3 spans 15 residues. The CDR3: CASSLDEGILEELFF. The CDR3 DNA is TGTGCCAGCAGCTTAGATGAGGGAATTTTGGAGGAGCTGTTTTTT.

This rearrangement joins TRBV28 to TRBJ1-3; tentatively, D is TRBD1 (6 bases). V was pared by 0 bases and J by 0 bases, with 9 bases between. Germline V gene sequence: CDR1 MDHEN, CDR2 SYDVKM. The CDR3 is made up of 16 amino acids. This CDR3 reads CASSLWQGSSGNTIYF. The CDR3 DNA follows: TGTGCCAGCAGTTTATGGCAGGGGAGCTCTGGAAACACCATATATTTT. The whole variable domain, remainder taken from reference TRBV28 and TRBJ1-3, is DVKVTQSSRYLVKRTGEKVFLECVQDMDHENMFWYRQDPGLGLRLIYFSYDVKMKEKGDIPEGYSVSREKKERFSLILESASTNQTSMYLCASSLWQGSSGNTIYFGEGSWLTVV.

V and J are TRBV7-3 and TRBJ2-1; 10 bases fit TRBD1. The V and J ends lost 5 bases and 6 bases, in that order; junction bases with no gene match: 7. From germline, CDR1 is SGHTA and CDR2 FQGTGA. The CDR3 runs 15 residues. The CDR3 sequence: CASSEGQGVRNEQFF. The CDR3 nucleotides read TGTGCCAGCAGCGAAGGACAGGGGGTCCGCAATGAGCAGTTCTTC.

This clone has a single count. V and J are TRBV27 and TRBJ1-5, with D possibly TRBD1 on 6 matching bases. Trimming shortened V by 5 bases and J by 11 bases, and 22 bases separated the two germline ends. The germline V gene encodes CDR1 MNHEY and CDR2 SMNVEV (reference sequence). The CDR3 is 15 amino acids. CDR3 sequence reads: CASSATGQSHVAQHF. CDR3 DNA sequence: TGTGCCAGCAGTGCCACTGGACAGTCCCACGTGGCCCAGCATTTT.

J is TRBJ2-5 and V is TRBV7-9, with D maybe TRBD2 (6 bases). The tail of the sequence fits TRBJ2-7 better, so the J call may be wrong. The CDR3 totals 13 residues. Germline CDR1 SEHNR, CDR2 FQNEAQ (reference sequence). DNA for the CDR3: TGTGCCAGCAGCTGGGGGGAGGACTACGAGCAGTACTTC. It translates to CASSWGEDYEQYF.

The chain is built from TRBV5-1 and TRBJ2-5, with D possibly TRBD2 on 6 matching bases. The CDR3 length is 14 residues. Trimming stripped 3 bases from V and 1 base from J, with 10 bases between. Germline V gene sequence: CDR1 SGHRS, CDR2 YFSETQ. CDR3 protein: CASSWGAGQETQYF. CDR3 sequence (DNA): TGCGCCAGCAGCTGGGGAGCGGGCCAAGAGACCCAGTACTTC.

The chain joins TRBV28 to TRBJ2-7; no firm D call. Germline CDR1 MDHEN, CDR2 SYDVKM. The V end was cut by 7 bases, the J end by 9 bases, with 19 bases between. The CDR3 length is 13 residues. The CDR3 sequence is CASTSPAAIRQYF. CDR3 in DNA: TGTGCCAGCACGTCGCCTGCGGCAATCAGGCAGTACTTC.

The CDR3 region is CASSVHPFQVAGGVEQYF. CDR3 nucleotide sequence: TGTGCCAGCAGCGTACACCCCTTCCAAGTAGCGGGAGGAGTCGAGCAGTACTTC. This chain uses TRBV9 with TRBJ2-7; 10 bases map to TRBD2. The germline gives CDR1 SGDLS, CDR2 YYNGEE. The CDR3 is made up of 18 amino acids. Germline trimming cut 1 base from V and 6 bases from J; bases unmatched to any gene: 16.

J is TRBJ2-7 and V is TRBV7-9; the match to TRBD1 covers 7 bases. The CDR3 runs 13 residues. Germline CDR1 reads SEHNR; CDR2 reads FQNEAQ (reference sequence). After removal of 5 bases from V and 9 bases from J, the junction contained 10 bases not matched to a gene. CDR3 in amino acids: CASSQQDRARQYF. DNA of the CDR3: TGTGCCAGCAGCCAACAAGACAGGGCCCGGCAGTACTTC.

This rearrangement joins TRBV18 to TRBJ1-2, with a weak D call TRBD1 (5 bases). The CDR3 is made up of 15 amino acids. The V gene lost 6 bases and the J gene lost 2 bases, with 16 bases spanning the gap. CDR1 KGHSH and CDR2 LQKENI come from the germline V gene. CDR3 in DNA: TGTGCCAGCTCCACGTCCGACCAGGGCAACTATGGCTACACCTTC. Translating it yields CASSTSDQGNYGYTF.

The J gene is TRBJ2-1, the V gene TRBV6-1, with TRBD2 identical over 7 bases. Trimming at V came to 1 base and at J to 3 bases, leaving 3 bases not matched to a gene. The CDR3 consists of 15 residues. Germline-derived CDR1 and CDR2 are MNHNS and SASEGT. The CDR3 DNA follows: TGTGCCAGCAGTGAAGGGCTAGCGGACTACAATGAGCAGTTCTTC. Encoded protein: CASSEGLADYNEQFF.

A note on this clone: Germline and junction disagree at one end, which may indicate a read error. The rearrangement joins TRBV18 to TRBJ2-7; D gene unclear. CDR3 length: 16 residues. Germline CDR1 KGHSH, CDR2 LQKENI. The CDR3 region has the DNA TGTGCCGGCTCACCCAGCCTAGGCGATAGCTCCTACGAGCAGTACTTC. This gives the protein CAGSPSLGDSSYEQYF. The full variable domain, completed using reference TRBV18 and TRBJ2-7, is NAGVMQNPRHLVRRRGQEARLRCSPMKGHSHVYWYRQLPEEGLKFMVYLQKENIIDESGMPKERFSAEFPKEGPSILRIQQVVRGDSAAYFCAGSPSLGDSSYEQYFGPGTRLTVT.

The V gene is TRBV5-1, the J gene TRBJ2-5; the D gene is possibly TRBD2 (5 bases). CDR1 and CDR2 (germline): SGHRS, YFSETQ. V was trimmed by 6 bases and J by 3 bases, leaving 18 bases between them. The CDR3 has 15 residues. The CDR3 loop reads CASTPQRQRKETQYF. DNA of the CDR3: TGCGCCAGCACACCCCAAAGGCAGCGGAAAGAGACCCAGTACTTC.

The rearrangement joins TRBV6-5 to TRBJ1-2; D unresolved. Germline loops: CDR1 MNHEY, CDR2 SVGAGI. This CDR3 is built from 14 residues. Trimming removed 1 base at V and 3 bases at J, with 9 bases between. The CDR3 DNA follows: TGTGCCAGCAGTTACTACGGAGCGGACTATGGCTACACCTTC. Translation: CASSYYGADYGYTF.

The V call is TRBV4-2, the J call TRBJ2-5, with 7 bases matching TRBD1. The DNA end favors TRBJ2-7, so the J call may be wrong. CDR3 length: 15 residues. CDR1 is LGHNA and CDR2 is YNFKEQ in the germline V gene. The CDR3, as DNA: TGTGCCAGCAGCCAGGGCGACAGGGACGTAGACGAGCAGTACTTC. This codes for CASSQGDRDVDEQYF.

The V gene is TRBV7-9, the J gene TRBJ1-4; 10 nucleotides align to TRBD1. The CDR3 consists of 17 residues. J gave up 7 bases and V 1 base, and 9 bases lay outside the gene matches. Germline V gene sequence: CDR1 SEHNR, CDR2 FQNEAQ (reference sequence). The CDR3 nucleotides read TGTGCCAGCAGCTTAGTGATTAATCGGACAGGGGGTGAAAAACTGTTTTTT. This codes for CASSLVINRTGGEKLFF. Based on the CDR3 plus reference TRBV7-9 and TRBJ1-4, the full variable domain is DTGVSQNPRHKITKRGQNVTFRCDPISEHNRLYWYRQTLGQGPEFLTYFQNEAQLEKSRLLSDRFSAERPKGSFSTLEIQRTEQGDSAMYLCASSLVINRTGGEKLFFGSGTQLSVL.

J is TRBJ1-1 and V is TRBV5-1; D is unclear. V lost 0 bases, J lost 7 bases, and 16 bases lay in between. The germline V gene encodes CDR1 SGHRS and CDR2 YFSETQ. The CDR3 loop spans 15 amino acids. CDR3 sequence reads: CASSLDRNVRGEAFF. The CDR3 coding sequence is TGCGCCAGCAGCTTGGATAGGAATGTTCGGGGTGAAGCTTTCTTT.

This chain uses TRBV6-6 with TRBJ2-7; D possibly corresponds to TRBD2 (5 bases). CDR1 and CDR2 (germline): MNHNY, SVGAGI (reference sequence). The CDR3 contains 15 residues. Trimming removed 2 bases at V and 4 bases at J, with 15 bases between. The CDR3 loop is CASSYDRTGIYEQYF. The DNA for the CDR3 is TGTGCCAGCAGTTACGACCGTACGGGAATATACGAGCAGTACTTC.

This clone was seen only a few times. The V gene is TRBV2, the J gene TRBJ1-4, with no clear D. V was cut by 6 bases and J by 6 bases, with 17 bases left in between. Germline CDR1 is SNHLY and CDR2 is FYNNEI. There are 15 residues in the CDR3. CDR3 loop: CASSSPELNDEKLFF. DNA of the CDR3: TGTGCCAGCAGCTCTCCTGAGCTAAATGATGAAAAACTGTTTTTT.

The genes are TRBV6-6 and TRBJ2-7; 8 nucleotides match TRBD2. V was pared by 7 bases and J by 2 bases, with 10 bases of the junction left unmatched. The CDR3 is made up of 15 amino acids. Germline CDR1 reads MNHNY; CDR2 reads SVGAGI (reference sequence). The CDR3 DNA reads TGTGCCAGCAAAGAAAGGCTAGCGGGTCCCTACGAGCAGTACTTC. Residues: CASKERLAGPYEQYF.

The rearrangement uses TRBV21-1 and TRBJ1-1; the DNA was not used to check the table's D call, TRBD1. TRBV21-1 is annotated as a pseudogene. This CDR3 comprises 18 residues. The CDR3 region is CASRTHYRQGATNTEAFF. CDR3 bases: TGTGCCAGCAGGACTCATTATCGACAGGGGGCGACGAACACTGAAGCTTTCTTT.

The V call is TRBV27, the J call TRBJ2-3, with 10 bases lining up with TRBD1. CDR3 length: 12 amino acids. Trimming took 6 bases from V and 11 from J; bases not matched to a gene: 5. Looked up from germline, CDR1 is MNHEY and CDR2 is SMNVEV (reference sequence). CDR3 amino acids: CASRDRGKQQYF. Here the CDR3 DNA reads TGTGCCAGCAGGGACAGGGGGAAACAGCAGTATTTT.

This clone showed up just once. The chain has TRBV5-8 and TRBJ1-5; D uncertain. Germline-derived CDR1 and CDR2 are SGHTS and YDEGEE. The V gene lost 4 bases and the J gene lost 0 bases, with 8 bases spanning the gap. CDR3 length: 14 residues. CDR3 in amino acids: CASSLLSSNQPQHF. CDR3 nucleotide sequence: TGTGCCAGCAGCCTACTTAGTAGCAATCAGCCCCAGCATTTT.

The CDR3 region has the DNA TGTGCCAGCAGTAACGGGGTCCCCCAGCATTTT. Translated, it gives CASSNGVPQHF. The chain links TRBV28 to TRBJ1-5; no clear D gene. Germline CDR1 MDHEN, CDR2 SYDVKM. V lost 5 bases to trimming and J lost 10 bases, with 9 bases between them. The CDR3 runs 11 residues.

The chain combines TRBV4-2 with TRBJ2-7; 11 bases are shared with TRBD2. The CDR3 is 19 amino acids. CDR1 and CDR2 (germline): LGHNA, YNFKEQ. With 3 bases clipped from V and 0 bases from J, the junction kept 13 bases outside the gene matches. CDR3 residues: CASSQGMRGLAESSYEQYF. The DNA of the CDR3 is TGTGCCAGCAGCCAGGGGATGCGGGGACTAGCGGAGAGCTCCTACGAGCAGTACTTC.

The gene calls are TRBV27 and TRBJ1-5; D gene unclear. The germline V gene encodes CDR1 MNHEY and CDR2 SMNVEV (reference sequence). This CDR3 contains 13 residues. V lost 5 bases, J lost 0 bases, and 5 bases lay in between. In DNA form, the CDR3 reads TGTGCCAGCAGTGGAGATAGCAATCAGCCCCAGCATTTT. Its translation is CASSGDSNQPQHF.